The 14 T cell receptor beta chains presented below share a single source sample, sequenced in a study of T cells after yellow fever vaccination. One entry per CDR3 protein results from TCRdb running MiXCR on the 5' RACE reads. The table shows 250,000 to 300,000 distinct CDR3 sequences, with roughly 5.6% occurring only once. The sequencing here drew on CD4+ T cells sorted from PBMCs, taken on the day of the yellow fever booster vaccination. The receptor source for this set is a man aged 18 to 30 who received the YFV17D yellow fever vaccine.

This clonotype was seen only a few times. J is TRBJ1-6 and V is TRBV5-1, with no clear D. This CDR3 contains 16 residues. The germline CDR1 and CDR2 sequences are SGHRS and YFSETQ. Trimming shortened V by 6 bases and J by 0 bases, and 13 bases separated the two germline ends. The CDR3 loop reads CASTPGPSSYNSPLHF. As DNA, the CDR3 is TGCGCCAGCACCCCCGGTCCGAGCTCCTATAATTCACCCCTCCACTTT. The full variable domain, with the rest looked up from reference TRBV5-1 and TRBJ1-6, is KAGVTQTPRYLIKTRGQQVTLSCSPISGHRSVSWYQQTPGQGLQFLFEYFSETQRNKGNFPGRFSGRQFSNSRSEMNVSTLELGDSALYLCASTPGPSSYNSPLHFGNGTRLTVT.

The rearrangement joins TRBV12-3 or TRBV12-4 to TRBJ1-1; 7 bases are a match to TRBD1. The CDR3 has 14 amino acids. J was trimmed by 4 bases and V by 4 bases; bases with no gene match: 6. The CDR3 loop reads CASSSTGLRTEAFF. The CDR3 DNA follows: TGTGCCAGCAGTTCGACAGGGTTACGCACTGAAGCTTTCTTT.

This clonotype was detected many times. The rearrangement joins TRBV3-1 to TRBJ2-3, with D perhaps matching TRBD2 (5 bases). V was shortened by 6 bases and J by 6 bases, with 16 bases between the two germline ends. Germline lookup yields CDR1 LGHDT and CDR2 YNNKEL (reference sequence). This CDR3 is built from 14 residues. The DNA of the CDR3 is TGTGCCAGCAGTTTGATATCCGGGGAGGATACGCAGTATTTT. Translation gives CASSLISGEDTQYF.

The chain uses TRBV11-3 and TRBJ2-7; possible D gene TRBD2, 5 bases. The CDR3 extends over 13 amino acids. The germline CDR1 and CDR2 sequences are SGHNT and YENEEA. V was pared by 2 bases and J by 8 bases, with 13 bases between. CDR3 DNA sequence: TGTGCCAGCAGCTTAAGTTTTACGGGGAAGCAGTACTTC. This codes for CASSLSFTGKQYF.

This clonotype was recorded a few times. Here the CDR3 DNA reads TGTGCCATCAGTGAGTCTGGACAGGGGGCGAGGGAGCAGTACGTC. It yields the protein CAISESGQGAREQYV. The rearrangement links TRBV10-3 to TRBJ2-7, with TRBD1 matching 11 bases. Germline CDR1 is ENHRY and CDR2 is SYGVKD. Trimming removed 0 bases from V and 7 bases from J; junction bases left unmatched: 5. The CDR3 covers 15 residues.

CDR3 DNA sequence: TGTGCCAGCAGTCCCTCGGGACACCTTAACACCGGGGAGCTGTTTTTT. It yields the protein CASSPSGHLNTGELFF. V usage is TRBV28 and J usage is TRBJ2-2, with D possibly TRBD1 on 6 matching bases. Trimming removed 5 bases from V and 2 bases from J, with 15 bases in between. The CDR3 is made up of 16 amino acids. In germline, CDR1 is MDHEN, CDR2 SYDVKM.

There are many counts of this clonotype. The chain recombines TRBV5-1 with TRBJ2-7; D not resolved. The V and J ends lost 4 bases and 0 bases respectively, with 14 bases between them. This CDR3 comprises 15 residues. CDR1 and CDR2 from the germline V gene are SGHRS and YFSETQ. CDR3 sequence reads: CASSNPVRSSYEQYF. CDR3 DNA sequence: TGCGCCAGCAGCAATCCAGTTAGGAGCTCCTACGAGCAGTACTTC.

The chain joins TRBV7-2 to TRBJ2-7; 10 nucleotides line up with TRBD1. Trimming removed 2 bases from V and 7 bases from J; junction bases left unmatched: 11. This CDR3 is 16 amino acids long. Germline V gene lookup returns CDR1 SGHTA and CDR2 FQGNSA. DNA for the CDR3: TGTGCCAGCAGCTTATCCTTGACAGGGGGCGGAGGGGAGCAGTACGTC. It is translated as CASSLSLTGGGGEQYV.

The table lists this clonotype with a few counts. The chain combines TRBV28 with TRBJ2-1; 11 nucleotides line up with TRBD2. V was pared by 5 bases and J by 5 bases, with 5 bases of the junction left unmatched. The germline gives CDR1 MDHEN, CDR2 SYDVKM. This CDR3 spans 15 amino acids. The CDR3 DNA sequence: TGTGCCAGCAGTCCCGGGACTAGCGGCAACAATGAGCAGTTCTTC. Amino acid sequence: CASSPGTSGNNEQFF.

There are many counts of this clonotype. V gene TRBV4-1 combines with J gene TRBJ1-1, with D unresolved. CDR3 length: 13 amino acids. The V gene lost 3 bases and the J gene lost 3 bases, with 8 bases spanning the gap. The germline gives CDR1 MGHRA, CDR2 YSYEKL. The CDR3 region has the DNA TGCGCCAGCAGCCATCTATCGTACACTGAAGCTTTCTTT. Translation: CASSHLSYTEAFF.

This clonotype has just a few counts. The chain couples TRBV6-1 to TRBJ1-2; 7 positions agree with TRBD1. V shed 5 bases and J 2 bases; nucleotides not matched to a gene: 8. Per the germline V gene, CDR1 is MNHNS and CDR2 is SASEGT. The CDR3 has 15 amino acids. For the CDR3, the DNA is TGTGCCAGCAGTCCGACACCGACAGGGAACTATGGCTACACCTTC. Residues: CASSPTPTGNYGYTF.

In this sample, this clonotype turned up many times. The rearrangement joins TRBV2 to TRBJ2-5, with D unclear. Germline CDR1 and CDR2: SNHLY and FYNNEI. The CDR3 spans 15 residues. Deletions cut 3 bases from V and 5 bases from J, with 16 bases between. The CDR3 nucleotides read TGTGCCAGCAGTGATTATGCCAATACCCGGGAGACCCAGTACTTC. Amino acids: CASSDYANTRETQYF.

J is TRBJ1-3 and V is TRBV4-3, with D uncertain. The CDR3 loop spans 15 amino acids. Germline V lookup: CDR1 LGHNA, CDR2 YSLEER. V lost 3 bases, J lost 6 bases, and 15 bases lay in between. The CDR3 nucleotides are TGCGCCAGCAGCCACCTAAACGGACCGGCAAACACCATATATTTT. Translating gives CASSHLNGPANTIYF.

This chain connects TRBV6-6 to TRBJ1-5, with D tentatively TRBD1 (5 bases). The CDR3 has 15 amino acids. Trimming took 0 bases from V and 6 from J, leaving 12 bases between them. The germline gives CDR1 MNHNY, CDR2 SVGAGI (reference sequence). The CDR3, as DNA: TGTGCCAGCAGTTACTCTCGGGGGGAGGTTCAGCCCCAGCATTTT. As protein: CASSYSRGEVQPQHF.